The 11 T cell receptor beta chains in this list originate from one sample, sequenced in a study of blood T cell repertoires in COVID-19. Data came from immunoSEQ multiplex PCR; TCRdb stores just in-frame clones and leaves some out. The sample shows fewer than 200,000 clones, around 90% of them seen only once. Specimen: peripheral blood. Receptor source: a man between 60 and 75 years old with acute or convalescent COVID-19.

The chain links TRBV10-3 to TRBJ1-4; possible D gene TRBD1, 5 bases. This CDR3 contains 16 residues. Trimming took 3 bases from V and 5 from J, leaving 16 bases between them. In germline, CDR1 is ENHRY, CDR2 SYGVKD. CDR3 sequence reads: CAISDPVAGSNEKLFF. For the CDR3, the DNA is TGTGCCATCAGTGATCCAGTGGCAGGGTCGAATGAAAAACTGTTTTTT.

This clone is a singleton in its sample. This rearrangement joins TRBV7-3 to TRBJ1-6, with a possible D match to TRBD1 (5 bases). Germline CDR1 and CDR2: SGHTA and FQGTGA. V was cut by 4 bases and J by 8 bases, with 12 bases left in between. CDR3 length equals 14 residues. CDR3: CASSSGTGDSPLHF. The CDR3 DNA reads as TGTGCCAGCAGCTCCGGGACGGGGGATTCACCCCTCCACTTT.

The V gene is TRBV6-2 or TRBV6-3, the J gene TRBJ1-5, with 7 bases fitting TRBD1. Germline loops: CDR1 MNHEY, CDR2 SVGEGT. The CDR3 extends over 15 amino acids. The V segment lost 5 bases and the J segment 1 base; nucleotides outside the gene matches: 5. The CDR3 region has the DNA TGTGCCAGCAGTACGGGACAGTGGAGCAATCAGCCCCAGCATTTT. As protein: CASSTGQWSNQPQHF.

This chain joins TRBV19 and TRBJ2-3, with D uncertain. The germline V and J ends were trimmed by 3 bases and 2 bases, with 6 bases remaining between them. The CDR3 has 13 amino acids. The germline V gene encodes CDR1 LNHDA and CDR2 SQIVND (reference sequence). The CDR3: CASSILNTDTQYF. The DNA for the CDR3 is TGTGCCAGTAGTATCCTTAACACAGATACGCAGTATTTT.

The V and J genes are TRBV7-3 and TRBJ2-1, with 7 bases lining up with TRBD1. Trimming removed 4 bases from V and 2 bases from J; junction bases left unmatched: 5. The germline V gene has CDR1 SGHTA and CDR2 FQGTGA. The CDR3 spans 15 residues. This CDR3 reads CASSWTGSPYNEQFF. The CDR3 DNA is TGTGCCAGCAGCTGGACAGGTTCGCCCTACAATGAGCAGTTCTTC. The whole variable domain, filled in from reference TRBV7-3 and TRBJ2-1, reads GAGVSQTPSNKVTEKGKYVELRCDPISGHTALYWYRQSLGQGPEFLIYFQGTGAADDSGLPNDRFFAVRPEGSVSTLKIQRTERGDSAVYLCASSWTGSPYNEQFFGPGTRLTVL.

This chain joins TRBV5-4 and TRBJ1-5; possible D gene TRBD1, 5 bases. This CDR3 contains 14 residues. Trimming pared 0 bases from V and 4 bases from J, leaving 8 bases between. Germline CDR1 is SGHNT and CDR2 is YYREEE (reference sequence). In nucleotides, the CDR3 is TGTGCCAGCAGCTTGGGGGGGGAAAATCAGCCCCAGCATTTT. It specifies CASSLGGENQPQHF.

The J gene is TRBJ2-7, the V gene TRBV14; a possible D gene is TRBD1 (5 bases). The V gene lost 1 base and the J gene lost 2 bases, with 9 bases spanning the gap. The CDR3 is 14 residues long. Looked up from germline, CDR1 is SGHDN and CDR2 is FVKESK. The CDR3 sequence is CASSQAGITYEQYF. The CDR3 DNA is TGTGCCAGCAGCCAAGCAGGGATCACCTACGAGCAGTACTTC.

The gene calls are TRBV15 and TRBJ2-3, with TRBD2 matching 16 bases. The germline gives CDR1 LNHNV, CDR2 YYDKDF (reference sequence). The trim removed 5 bases at V and 3 bases at J, leaving 5 bases unmatched. The CDR3 runs to 17 residues. The CDR3 region is CATSWGTSGGATDTQYF. In nucleotides, the CDR3 is TGTGCCACCAGCTGGGGGACTAGCGGGGGGGCGACAGATACGCAGTATTTT.

The chain is built from TRBV5-6 and TRBJ1-2; TRBD1 might be the D (6 bases). Between the trimmed V and J ends, which lost 4 bases and 5 bases, there was a span of 18 bases. The CDR3 totals 15 residues. Looked up from germline, CDR1 is SGHDT and CDR2 is YYEEEE. The CDR3 nucleotides are TGTGCCAGCAGCCCGGCAGCGGGGGCAAAATATGGCTACACCTTC. It translates to CASSPAAGAKYGYTF.

The chain recombines TRBV24-1 with TRBJ2-2, with D unresolved. This CDR3 has 16 residues. Germline CDR1 is KGHDR and CDR2 is SFDVKD. V was shortened by 1 base and J by 0 bases, with 8 bases between the two germline ends. The CDR3: CATSDLRRANTGELFF. The CDR3 coding sequence is TGTGCCACCAGTGATTTACGAAGAGCGAACACCGGGGAGCTGTTTTTT.

The chain is built from TRBV28 and TRBJ1-1; a weak D match, TRBD1 (5 bases). V was shortened by 2 bases and J by 7 bases, with 11 bases between the two germline ends. The germline gives CDR1 MDHEN, CDR2 SYDVKM. The CDR3 runs to 13 residues. CDR3 amino acids: CASSLVQGSEAFF. CDR3 in DNA: TGTGCCAGCAGTTTAGTCCAGGGTAGTGAAGCTTTCTTT.